Following are 19 T cell receptor beta chains from one sample sequenced in a study of early T cells in non-severe SARS-CoV-2 infection. TCRdb re-called the 5' RACE reads through MiXCR, storing one row per CDR3 protein. The table shows approximately 110,000 distinct CDR3 sequences, with 14% to 15% occurring only once. The sequenced material came from whole blood. The receptors were sampled from an adult who was a healthcare worker with PCR-confirmed SARS-CoV-2 infection or an uninfected control (not recorded which).

V gene TRBV5-1 combines with J gene TRBJ2-1; perhaps TRBD2 as D (5 bases). Per the germline V gene, CDR1 is SGHRS and CDR2 is YFSETQ. V was trimmed by 6 bases and J by 7 bases, leaving 20 bases between them. The CDR3 spans 15 residues. This chain's CDR3 is CASTPIPRGFNEQFF. The CDR3 DNA sequence: TGCGCCAGCACCCCCATCCCCCGGGGTTTTAATGAGCAGTTCTTC.

In its sample, this clonotype was seen a few times. V usage is TRBV2 and J usage is TRBJ1-1, with D perhaps matching TRBD1 (5 bases). Germline V gene data show CDR1 as SNHLY and CDR2 as FYNNEI. The V gene lost 9 bases and the J gene lost 2 bases, with 13 bases spanning the gap. The CDR3 is 13 amino acids. CDR3: CASRVGANTEAFF. The CDR3, as DNA: TGTGCCAGTAGGGTCGGGGCCAACACTGAAGCTTTCTTT.

The chain joins TRBV7-9 to TRBJ2-3; D uncertain. CDR3 size: 15 residues. Germline V CDR1 and CDR2: SEHNR, FQNEAQ (reference sequence). V was shortened by 5 bases and J by 4 bases, with 16 bases between the two germline ends. The CDR3 region is CASSHPVQLADTQYF. CDR3 DNA: TGTGCCAGCAGCCACCCGGTTCAGTTAGCAGATACGCAGTATTTT.

J is TRBJ1-2 and V is TRBV7-9; no reliable D call. The V gene lost 2 bases and the J gene lost 0 bases, with 4 bases spanning the gap. The CDR3 runs 13 residues. Germline loops: CDR1 SEHNR, CDR2 FQNEAQ (reference sequence). The DNA for the CDR3 is TGTGCCAGCAGCTTATCCGCTAACTATGGCTACACCTTC. Its protein is CASSLSANYGYTF.

There are a few counts of this clonotype. This chain links TRBV4-1 with TRBJ2-7; D is ambiguous. The germline CDR1 and CDR2 sequences are MGHRA and YSYEKL. V was shortened by 3 bases and J by 5 bases, with 17 bases between the two germline ends. This CDR3 spans 15 amino acids. The CDR3 is CASSHGVNGLNEQYF. The CDR3 DNA reads TGCGCCAGCAGCCATGGTGTGAATGGGCTCAACGAGCAGTACTTC.

V and J are TRBV5-1 and TRBJ1-1, with 7 bases matching TRBD1. Germline values: CDR1 SGHRS, CDR2 YFSETQ. The CDR3 runs to 14 residues. V gave up 1 base and J gave up 1 base; unmatched junction bases: 1. CDR3 sequence reads: CASSLRQGNTEAFF. The CDR3, as DNA: TGCGCCAGCAGCTTGAGACAGGGGAACACTGAAGCTTTCTTT.

This chain links TRBV7-8 with TRBJ2-1; D is unresolved. This CDR3 has 13 residues. Per the germline V gene, CDR1 is SGHVS and CDR2 is FQNEAQ. The V and J ends lost 5 bases and 8 bases respectively, with 13 bases between them. DNA of the CDR3: TGTGCCAGCAGCCCAAACGGGCTCCATGAGCAGTTCTTC. This sequence encodes CASSPNGLHEQFF.

The genes are TRBV29-1 and TRBJ1-1; unclear D gene. The CDR3 runs to 11 residues. Looked up from germline, CDR1 is SQVTM and CDR2 is ANQGSEA. The V end was cut by 7 bases, the J end by 8 bases, with 14 bases between. CDR3 in DNA: TGCAGCGCGCGGGAACCCGAAGAAGCTTTCTTT. The encoded protein is CSAREPEEAFF. Drawing the rest from reference TRBV29-1 and TRBJ1-1, the complete variable domain is SAVISQKPSRDICQRGTSLTIQCQVDSQVTMMFWYRQQPGQSLTLIATANQGSEATYESGFVIDKFPISRPNLTFSTLTVSNMSPEDSSIYLCSAREPEEAFFGQGTRLTVV.

This clonotype was recorded a few times. The rearrangement links TRBV11-2 to TRBJ2-5; D remains ambiguous. The ends were cut back, 4 bases at V and 2 bases at J, with 5 bases in the middle. Germline values: CDR1 SGHAT, CDR2 FQNNGV. The CDR3 is made up of 12 amino acids. This CDR3 is CASSWLQETQYF. The CDR3 DNA reads as TGTGCCAGCAGCTGGTTACAAGAGACCCAGTACTTC. Full variable domain (rest looked up from reference TRBV11-2 and TRBJ2-5): EAGVAQSPRYKIIEKRQSVAFWCNPISGHATLYWYQQILGQGPKLLIQFQNNGVVDDSQLPKDRFSAERLKGVDSTLKIQPAKLEDSAVYLCASSWLQETQYFGPGTRLLVL.

The chain has TRBV20-1 and TRBJ2-7; D perhaps matches TRBD1 (6 bases). The CDR3 loop spans 13 amino acids. The germline V and J ends were trimmed by 6 bases and 5 bases, with 17 bases remaining between them. Germline V gene lookup returns CDR1 DFQATT and CDR2 SNEGSKA (reference sequence). CDR3 sequence reads: CSAQRGQFHEQYF. The DNA of the CDR3 is TGCAGTGCCCAGCGAGGACAGTTCCACGAGCAGTACTTC.

The chain employs TRBV3-1 and TRBJ1-6, with D hard to call. This CDR3 has 12 amino acids. The V end was cut by 3 bases, the J end by 9 bases, with 6 bases between. Per the germline V gene, CDR1 is LGHDT and CDR2 is YNNKEL (reference sequence). The CDR3, as DNA: TGTGCCAGCAGCCAGATGTCTTCACCCCTCCACTTT. It specifies CASSQMSSPLHF.

This clonotype was observed a few times. The chain has TRBV7-4 and TRBJ1-1; D is undetermined. Trimming pared 5 bases from V and 6 bases from J, leaving 16 bases between. From germline, CDR1 is SGHVT and CDR2 SQSDAQ. This CDR3 comprises 14 residues. CDR3 sequence: CASSPRRSEPEAFF. For the CDR3, the DNA is TGTGCCAGCAGCCCCCGACGGAGTGAGCCTGAAGCTTTCTTT. The variable domain in full, with the rest retrieved from reference TRBV7-4 and TRBJ1-1, is GAGVSQSPRYKVAKRGRDVALRCDSISGHVTLYWYRQTLGQGSEVLTYSQSDAQRDKSGRPSGRFSAERPERSVSTLKIQRTEQGDSAVYLCASSPRRSEPEAFFGQGTRLTVV.

This clonotype was counted between two and nine times. This chain uses TRBV5-1 with TRBJ1-1; weak D call: TRBD1 (5 bases). CDR1 is SGHRS, CDR2 YFSETQ, per germline. This CDR3 is built from 14 residues. The germline V and J ends were trimmed by 4 bases and 4 bases, with 14 bases remaining between them. CDR3 region: CASSMGPGGTEAFF. CDR3 bases: TGCGCCAGCAGCATGGGACCTGGAGGCACTGAAGCTTTCTTT. The full variable domain, its missing parts supplied by reference TRBV5-1 and TRBJ1-1, is KAGVTQTPRYLIKTRGQQVTLSCSPISGHRSVSWYQQTPGQGLQFLFEYFSETQRNKGNFPGRFSGRQFSNSRSEMNVSTLELGDSALYLCASSMGPGGTEAFFGQGTRLTVV.

This clonotype was recorded many times. The chain couples TRBV29-1 to TRBJ2-1; D is unclear. V was shortened by 7 bases and J by 5 bases, with 12 bases between the two germline ends. This CDR3 has 12 residues. CDR1 SQVTM and CDR2 ANQGSEA come from the germline V gene. The CDR3 region is CSAAPPDNEQFF. DNA for the CDR3: TGCAGCGCCGCTCCGCCGGACAATGAGCAGTTCTTC.

The sample holds a few counts of this clonotype. This chain uses TRBV6-1 with TRBJ1-2; tentatively, D is TRBD1 (5 bases). V dropped 8 bases and J dropped 4 bases, with 23 bases sitting between them. CDR3 length equals 16 residues. Germline lookup yields CDR1 MNHNS and CDR2 SASEGT. For the CDR3, the DNA is TGTGCCAGCTCAAACCGCCGGGGCTCGATCCCCTATGGCTACACCTTC. Protein sequence: CASSNRRGSIPYGYTF.

This clonotype came up a few times. The chain has TRBV10-3 and TRBJ2-1, with D perhaps matching TRBD2 (5 bases). The CDR3 has 15 amino acids. The V end was cut by 2 bases, the J end by 9 bases, with 17 bases between. Germline V gene data show CDR1 as ENHRY and CDR2 as SYGVKD. This CDR3 is CAISEAVPTSGEQFF. CDR3 in DNA: TGTGCCATCAGTGAGGCCGTCCCAACAAGCGGTGAGCAGTTCTTC.

This clonotype was counted at least ten times. V gene TRBV11-2 combines with J gene TRBJ2-1; 11 bases line up with TRBD1. In germline, CDR1 is SGHAT, CDR2 FQNNGV. Germline trimming cut 5 bases from V and 4 bases from J; bases unmatched to any gene: 4. This CDR3 contains 15 residues. CDR3 in DNA: TGTGCCAGCAGCACGGGACAGGGGGGGTACAATGAGCAGTTCTTC. Translation gives CASSTGQGGYNEQFF.

This sequence joins TRBV25-1 and TRBJ2-5; D could derive from TRBD1 or TRBD2 (5 bases each). V dropped 2 bases and J dropped 1 base, with 8 bases sitting between them. Germline V lookup: CDR1 MGHDK, CDR2 SYGVNS. This CDR3 is built from 14 residues. CDR3 sequence: CASSEPGRQETQYF. CDR3 nucleotides: TGTGCCAGCAGTGAACCGGGACGCCAAGAGACCCAGTACTTC.

The chain employs TRBV4-1 and TRBJ1-2; no clear D gene. Germline V gene sequence: CDR1 MGHRA, CDR2 YSYEKL. Trimming left V 3 bases short and J 2 bases short, with 10 bases between. The CDR3 contains 14 residues. Here the CDR3 DNA reads TGCGCCAGCAGCCACCCTATGGGGAACTATGGCTACACCTTC. Translating gives CASSHPMGNYGYTF.